The rows below give T cell receptor beta chains drawn from one sample of a study of spatial heterogeneity in lung cancer. TCRdb passed the 5' RACE reads through MiXCR, listing each CDR3 protein once. The sample yields roughly 60,000 distinct CDR3 sequences, 8% to 9% seen once. Sequenced here: PBMCs, sampled at surgery. These receptors were collected from a female donor with early-stage non-small cell lung cancer. The CDR3 runs from the conserved cysteine through the conserved F or W. The D gene is left open where the match is weak. Size is stated for part of the rows, as once, few or many counts, or as a class when the clone is expanded.

CDR3aa: CASNPRGRASSTDTQYF
CDR3nt: TGTGCCAGCAACCCGCGCGGGCGGGCCTCTAGCACAGATACGCAGTATTTT
v_gene: TRBV9
abundance: many
d_gene: .
len: 17
j_gene: TRBJ2-3

CDR3aa: CASSLPGLAGVETQYF
CDR3nt: TGTGCCAGCAGCTTACCGGGACTAGCGGGAGTGGAGACCCAGTACTTC
v_gene: TRBV7-8
abundance: few
d_gene: TRBD2
len: 16
j_gene: TRBJ2-5

CDR3aa: CASSIGGETQYF
CDR3nt: TGTGCCAGCAGTATAGGGGGGGAGACCCAGTACTTC
v_gene: TRBV28
abundance: many
d_gene: .
len: 12
j_gene: TRBJ2-5

CDR3aa: CASSEARGKGQPQHF
CDR3nt: TGTGCCAGCAGTGAAGCAAGGGGAAAAGGTCAGCCCCAGCATTTT
v_gene: TRBV6-1
abundance: .
d_gene: .
len: 15
j_gene: TRBJ1-5

CDR3aa: CASSRPGQDLVGIQYF
CDR3nt: TGTGCCAGCAGCCGGCCGGGACAGGACCTCGTCGGCATTCAGTACTTC
v_gene: TRBV28
abundance: many
d_gene: TRBD1
len: 16
j_gene: TRBJ2-4

CDR3aa: CASSSGPDYAGNEQFF
CDR3nt: TGTGCCAGCAGCTCAGGGCCCGACTACGCCGGGAATGAGCAGTTCTTC
v_gene: TRBV9
abundance: .
d_gene: .
len: 16
j_gene: TRBJ2-1

CDR3aa: CASSLGGTGELFF
CDR3nt: TGTGCCAGCAGTTTGGGAGGGACCGGGGAGCTGTTTTTT
v_gene: TRBV27
abundance: many
d_gene: TRBD2
len: 13
j_gene: TRBJ2-2

CDR3aa: CASSFGTLQTNNEQFF
CDR3nt: TGTGCCAGCAGTTTCGGGACCCTCCAAACCAACAATGAGCAGTTCTTC
v_gene: TRBV2
abundance: many
d_gene: .
len: 16
j_gene: TRBJ2-1

CDR3aa: CASSYSGRASYNEQFF
CDR3nt: TGTGCCAGCAGTTACTCGGGGCGGGCTTCCTACAATGAGCAGTTCTTC
v_gene: TRBV6-5
abundance: .
d_gene: .
len: 16
j_gene: TRBJ2-1

CDR3aa: CASSLGLGEAQPQHF
CDR3nt: TGTGCCAGCAGCTTGGGGTTAGGGGAAGCTCAGCCCCAGCATTTT
v_gene: TRBV5-5
abundance: few
d_gene: .
len: 15
j_gene: TRBJ1-5

CDR3aa: CASRPDRVGGYTF
CDR3nt: TGTGCCAGCAGACCGGACAGGGTTGGCGGCTACACCTTC
v_gene: TRBV6-5
abundance: few
d_gene: TRBD1
len: 13
j_gene: TRBJ1-2

CDR3aa: CASSLGQLMGEAFF
CDR3nt: TGTGCCAGCAGCCTGGGACAGCTGATGGGCGAAGCTTTCTTT
v_gene: TRBV7-2
abundance: few
d_gene: TRBD1
len: 14
j_gene: TRBJ1-1

CDR3aa: CATSDAYEQFF
CDR3nt: TGTGCCACCAGTGACGCTTACGAGCAGTTCTTC
v_gene: TRBV24-1
abundance: .
d_gene: .
len: 11
j_gene: TRBJ2-1

CDR3aa: CASSLASQTYGYTF
CDR3nt: TGTGCCAGCAGCTTAGCCTCACAGACCTATGGCTACACCTTC
v_gene: TRBV7-9
abundance: medium-sized
d_gene: .
len: 14
j_gene: TRBJ1-2

CDR3aa: CASSLAATPSTDTQYF
CDR3nt: TGTGCCAGCAGCTTGGCCGCGACTCCAAGCACAGATACGCAGTATTTT
v_gene: TRBV5-6
abundance: many
d_gene: .
len: 16
j_gene: TRBJ2-3

CDR3aa: CASSLEAGRDGYTF
CDR3nt: TGTGCCAGCAGCTTAGAGGCCGGTCGCGATGGCTACACCTTC
v_gene: TRBV7-3
abundance: .
d_gene: .
len: 14
j_gene: TRBJ1-2

CDR3aa: CASSLFSGNTIYF
CDR3nt: TGTGCCAGCAGTTTGTTCTCAGGAAACACCATATATTTT
v_gene: TRBV12-3/TRBV12-4
abundance: few
d_gene: .
len: 13
j_gene: TRBJ1-3

CDR3aa: CASSLTTPGGIATNEKLFF
CDR3nt: TGTGCCAGCAGTTTAACCACCCCAGGGGGGATTGCAACTAATGAAAAACTGTTTTTT
v_gene: TRBV27
abundance: .
d_gene: TRBD1
len: 19
j_gene: TRBJ1-4

CDR3aa: CSVAAGTGSNEQYF
CDR3nt: TGCAGCGTTGCCGCCGGGACAGGATCTAACGAGCAGTACTTC
v_gene: TRBV29-1
abundance: .
d_gene: TRBD1
len: 14
j_gene: TRBJ2-7

CDR3aa: CASSFPDGEQFF
CDR3nt: TGTGCCAGCAGCTTTCCAGACGGTGAGCAGTTCTTC
v_gene: TRBV7-9
abundance: .
d_gene: .
len: 12
j_gene: TRBJ2-1

CDR3aa: CASSSGPGYQPQHF
CDR3nt: TGTGCCAGCAGTTCTGGACCGGGTTATCAGCCCCAGCATTTT
v_gene: TRBV6-6
abundance: many
d_gene: .
len: 14
j_gene: TRBJ1-5

CDR3aa: CAISESTGGAADTQYF
CDR3nt: TGTGCCATCAGTGAGTCAACCGGGGGGGCCGCAGATACGCAGTATTTT
v_gene: TRBV10-3
abundance: few
d_gene: TRBD2
len: 16
j_gene: TRBJ2-3

CDR3aa: CASSTQGNTEAFF
CDR3nt: TGTGCCAGCAGCACTCAAGGGAACACTGAAGCTTTCTTT
v_gene: TRBV7-9
abundance: few
d_gene: .
len: 13
j_gene: TRBJ1-1

CDR3aa: CASSQAGPSGAQETQYF
CDR3nt: TGTGCCAGCAGCCAAGCGGGCCCTAGCGGGGCCCAAGAGACCCAGTACTTC
v_gene: TRBV3-1
abundance: .
d_gene: TRBD2
len: 17
j_gene: TRBJ2-5

CDR3aa: CASSPRMGLQETQYF
CDR3nt: TGTGCCAGCTCACCACGGATGGGACTTCAAGAGACCCAGTACTTC
v_gene: TRBV18
abundance: .
d_gene: .
len: 15
j_gene: TRBJ2-5

CDR3aa: CASSLHQGTDTQYF
CDR3nt: TGTGCCAGCAGTTTACACCAGGGTACAGATACGCAGTATTTT
v_gene: TRBV12-3/TRBV12-4
abundance: .
d_gene: .
len: 14
j_gene: TRBJ2-3

CDR3aa: CASSPRPTLNEQFF
CDR3nt: TGTGCCAGCAGCCCCCGCCCCACCCTAAATGAGCAGTTCTTC
v_gene: TRBV7-3
abundance: many
d_gene: .
len: 14
j_gene: TRBJ2-1

CDR3aa: CASSPQTVRNEQFF
CDR3nt: TGTGCCAGCAGCCCCCAGACAGTGCGTAATGAGCAGTTCTTC
v_gene: TRBV7-6
abundance: many
d_gene: .
len: 14
j_gene: TRBJ2-1

CDR3aa: CSALGPNEQFF
CDR3nt: TGCAGTGCTCTGGGGCCGAATGAGCAGTTCTTC
v_gene: TRBV20-1
abundance: many
d_gene: .
len: 11
j_gene: TRBJ2-1

CDR3aa: CASSAGTGDSPLHF
CDR3nt: TGTGCCAGCAGCGCCGGGACAGGGGATTCACCCCTCCACTTT
v_gene: TRBV11-2
abundance: many
d_gene: TRBD1
len: 14
j_gene: TRBJ1-6

CDR3aa: CASSQADEQYF
CDR3nt: TGTGCCAGCAGCCAAGCTGACGAGCAGTACTTC
v_gene: TRBV7-6
abundance: .
d_gene: .
len: 11
j_gene: TRBJ2-7

CDR3aa: CSVEGASGTGEYNEQFF
CDR3nt: TGCAGCGTTGAAGGCGCGTCCGGGACAGGGGAGTACAATGAGCAGTTCTTC
v_gene: TRBV29-1
abundance: .
d_gene: TRBD1
len: 17
j_gene: TRBJ2-1

CDR3aa: CASSLNTQAEQFF
CDR3nt: TGCGCCAGCAGCTTGAATACCCAGGCTGAGCAGTTCTTC
v_gene: TRBV5-1
abundance: few
d_gene: .
len: 13
j_gene: TRBJ2-1

CDR3aa: CASSHWTGSSETQYF
CDR3nt: TGTGCCAGCAGCCACTGGACCGGGTCTTCGGAGACCCAGTACTTC
v_gene: TRBV7-9
abundance: many
d_gene: .
len: 15
j_gene: TRBJ2-5

CDR3aa: CASSEPVEAFF
CDR3nt: TGTGCCAGCAGTGAACCTGTTGAAGCTTTCTTT
v_gene: TRBV6-1
abundance: few
d_gene: .
len: 11
j_gene: TRBJ1-1

CDR3aa: CSANPLQGRTEAFF
CDR3nt: TGCAGTGCCAACCCCCTGCAGGGTAGGACTGAAGCTTTCTTT
v_gene: TRBV20-1
abundance: many
d_gene: .
len: 14
j_gene: TRBJ1-1

CDR3aa: CASSLPISSYNEQFF
CDR3nt: TGCGCCAGCAGCTTGCCTATCTCCTCCTACAATGAGCAGTTCTTC
v_gene: TRBV5-1
abundance: .
d_gene: .
len: 15
j_gene: TRBJ2-1

CDR3aa: CAISGPSSSTDTQYF
CDR3nt: TGTGCCATCAGTGGACCAAGTTCTAGCACAGATACGCAGTATTTT
v_gene: TRBV10-3
abundance: few
d_gene: .
len: 15
j_gene: TRBJ2-3

CDR3aa: CSARDVVGLLFF
CDR3nt: TGCAGTGCTAGAGATGTTGTAGGGTTATTGTTTTTT
v_gene: TRBV20-1
abundance: few
d_gene: .
len: 12
j_gene: TRBJ1-4

CDR3aa: CASSLRDPPGANVLTF
CDR3nt: TGTGCCAGCAGTTTAAGGGACCCTCCTGGGGCCAACGTCCTGACTTTC
v_gene: TRBV12-3/TRBV12-4
abundance: few
d_gene: .
len: 16
j_gene: TRBJ2-6

CDR3aa: CASSDQANTGELFF
CDR3nt: TGTGCCAGCAGTGATCAAGCTAACACCGGGGAGCTGTTTTTT
v_gene: TRBV6-4
abundance: few
d_gene: .
len: 14
j_gene: TRBJ2-2

CDR3aa: CATTSLTSGDEQFF
CDR3nt: TGTGCCACCACGTCATTGACTAGCGGGGATGAGCAGTTCTTC
v_gene: TRBV10-3
abundance: many
d_gene: TRBD2
len: 14
j_gene: TRBJ2-1

CDR3aa: CTPGSYNSPLHF
CDR3nt: TGCACCCCCGGGAGCTATAATTCACCCCTCCACTTT
v_gene: TRBV20-1
abundance: few
d_gene: .
len: 12
j_gene: TRBJ1-6